This T cell receptor (beta chain) comes out of a study of cytomegalovirus exposure and HLA in healthy donors. Using immunoSEQ multiplex PCR, the repertoire was profiled, and TCRdb retains in-frame clones only, with some absent. The sample includes roughly 180,000 clones, 86% of them seen just once. The sequencing sample was made of PBMCs. This clonotype was obtained from a man younger than 45 in good health and CMV-seropositive.

CDR3 nucleotide sequence: TGTGCCAGCAGCCCCGTTTTAACGGGTGAGCAGTACTTC. This sequence encodes CASSPVLTGEQYF. The rearrangement joins TRBV7-8 to TRBJ2-7; D uncertain. Trimming shortened V by 5 bases and J by 7 bases, and 15 bases separated the two germline ends. CDR1 is SGHVS and CDR2 is FQNEAQ in the germline V gene. This CDR3 comprises 13 residues.